This T cell receptor beta chain came from a study of blood T cell repertoires in COVID-19. Assay: immunoSEQ multiplex PCR; the TCRdb copy retains only in-frame clones and omits some. The table has about 190,000 clones, more than 85% seen once. V was clipped by 3 bases and J by 9 bases; unmatched bases: 6. The length of the CDR3 is 15 residues. Germline V gives CDR1 MNHEY, CDR2 SMNVEV (reference sequence). The chain uses TRBV27 and TRBJ1-6; 9 bases are shared with TRBD1. The TCR was taken from a man aged 25-40 years with acute or convalescent COVID-19. The sequenced material came from peripheral blood. The CDR3 is CASSFLGQGGSPLHF. CDR3 coding DNA: TGTGCCAGCAGTTTTTTGGGACAGGGTGGTTCACCCCTCCACTTT.